This TCR beta chain was identified in a study of blood T cell repertoires in COVID-19. The CDR3 runs to 16 residues. Trimming took 4 bases from V and 0 from J, leaving 12 bases between them. Germline CDR1 reads MNHGY; CDR2 reads SAAAGT. Per the study methods: Scientists estimated how many nucleated cells there were by amplifying reference gene primers. Data came from immunoSEQ multiplex PCR; TCRdb stores just in-frame clones and leaves some out. V and J calls and clone size follow that table, whereas D and trimming were derived from the DNA. The profile shows a few hundred thousand clones, approximately 86% of them singletons.

This TCR was sampled from a woman aged 25-40 years who had recovered from COVID-19. Sequencing was done on a sample of peripheral blood. The chain employs TRBV6-8 and TRBJ2-2, with TRBD2 as a possible D gene (7 bases). The CDR3 coding sequence is TGTGCCAGCAGTTCCCCCGGGGGGCCGAACACCGGGGAGCTGTTTTTT. Protein: CASSSPGGPNTGELFF.